The T cell receptor beta chain described here comes from a study of shared clonotypes between healthy human individuals. Study overall: Sampling drew on donors who were two women and three men aged 18 to 49. Whole-study findings and limits: A limitation of the genetic and exposure-history diversity represented arose from few donors.

Looked up from germline, CDR1 is MNHNS and CDR2 is SASEGT. V shed 8 bases and J shed 4 bases, with 15 bases lying between them. This CDR3 contains 13 residues. Execution of the assay was at deep level. Produced via immunoSEQ multiplex PCR; TCRdb's table is partial and in-frame only. In the table there are 2 million or so clones, 95% of which are singletons. Concerning this clone itself: Its target is unknown.

The receptor was derived from a young man in good health. Sequencing used naive CD4+ T cells sorted from blood. As to subset: CD45RA+ positively selected. V gene TRBV6-1 combines with J gene TRBJ2-7, with D perhaps being TRBD1 or TRBD2 (7 bases each). The CDR3 reads CASSGGVRYEQYF. The CDR3 DNA sequence: TGTGCCAGCTCAGGGGGGGTTCGATACGAGCAGTACTTC.